Listed here are 8 T cell receptor beta chains from one sample, sequenced in a study of T cells in localized non-small cell lung cancer. TCRdb's table, derived via immunoSEQ multiplex PCR, lists solely in-frame clones and lacks some. This table holds under 2,000 clones, 27% found once. The input for sequencing was lung tumor tissue, taken before any cancer treatment. These receptors were collected from a female donor at least 60 years old with stage II lung adenocarcinoma.

This clone occurred a few times. The CDR3 coding sequence is TGCGCCAGCAGCTTGGAGGGACAGGTCCGCAATGAGCAGTTCTTC. This sequence encodes CASSLEGQVRNEQFF. The V and J genes are TRBV5-1 and TRBJ2-1, with TRBD1 matching 8 bases. V shed 0 bases, J shed 6 bases, and the junction held 5 bases outside the gene matches. Germline-derived CDR1 and CDR2 are SGHRS and YFSETQ. This CDR3 is 15 amino acids long. The entire variable domain, with the rest obtained from reference TRBV5-1 and TRBJ2-1, is as follows: KAGVTQTPRYLIKTRGQQVTLSCSPISGHRSVSWYQQTPGQGLQFLFEYFSETQRNKGNFPGRFSGRQFSNSRSEMNVSTLELGDSALYLCASSLEGQVRNEQFFGPGTRLTVL.

This clone was observed a few times. The chain combines TRBV9 with TRBJ2-1; D possibly corresponds to TRBD2 (5 bases). CDR3 length: 16 residues. Germline V gene sequence: CDR1 SGDLS, CDR2 YYNGEE. V was clipped by 5 bases and J by 7 bases, with 22 bases between them. The CDR3 DNA sequence: TGTGCCAGCAGTGCACAGAGGGTCTTAGTCCGGAATGAGCAGTTCTTC. This codes for CASSAQRVLVRNEQFF.

V usage is TRBV7-2 and J usage is TRBJ2-2; D possibly corresponds to TRBD2 (5 bases). The CDR3 has 13 residues. Germline V gene data show CDR1 as SGHTA and CDR2 as FQGNSA. V lost 8 bases and J lost 5, with 12 bases in between. This chain's CDR3 is CASQLEPTGELFF. The CDR3 DNA is TGTGCCAGCCAACTAGAGCCGACCGGGGAGCTGTTTTTT.

This clone was seen a few times. V usage is TRBV18 and J usage is TRBJ1-2; the D is unclear. Germline V gene sequence: CDR1 KGHSH, CDR2 LQKENI. The CDR3 sequence is 12 residues long. The V gene lost 5 bases and the J gene lost 4 bases, with 8 bases spanning the gap. DNA for the CDR3: TGTGCCAGCTCAGGTGATCGCTATGGCTACACCTTC. Protein sequence: CASSGDRYGYTF.

This clone was counted a few times. DNA of the CDR3: TGTGCCAGCAGTTATCAAAATGAGCAGTTCTTC. Translating gives CASSYQNEQFF. V gene TRBV6-4 combines with J gene TRBJ2-1; no clear D gene. The germline gives CDR1 MRHNA, CDR2 SNTAGT. This CDR3 spans 11 amino acids. V was clipped by 5 bases and J by 7 bases, with 6 bases between them.

V gene TRBV15 combines with J gene TRBJ1-4, with a weak D call TRBD1 (6 bases). The V gene's germline CDR1 is LNHNV and CDR2 YYDKDF (reference sequence). Trimming took 0 bases from V and 7 from J, leaving 12 bases between them. The CDR3 is 15 amino acids. CDR3 coding DNA: TGTGCCACCAGCAGAGATGGCGGAGGGGGTGAAAAACTGTTTTTT. Amino acid sequence: CATSRDGGGGEKLFF. Based on the CDR3 plus reference TRBV15 and TRBJ1-4, the full variable domain is DAMVIQNPRYQVTQFGKPVTLSCSQTLNHNVMYWYQQKSSQAPKLLFHYYDKDFNNEADTPDNFQSRRPNTSFCFLDIRSPGLGDTAMYLCATSRDGGGGEKLFFGSGTQLSVL.

By sample share, this clone is medium-sized. The chain carries TRBV6-8 and TRBJ1-4; D is unresolved. Trimming stripped 4 bases from V and 3 bases from J, with 3 bases between. In germline, CDR1 is MNHGY, CDR2 SAAAGT. This CDR3 has 12 amino acids. The CDR3 protein is CASSWPNEKLFF. The CDR3 region has the DNA TGTGCCAGCAGTTGGCCTAATGAAAAACTGTTTTTT.

The V call is TRBV6-8, the J call TRBJ1-3; D not resolved. CDR1 is MNHGY and CDR2 is SAAAGT in the germline V gene. The CDR3 covers 15 residues. V was clipped by 0 bases and J by 4 bases, with 10 bases between them. The CDR3 DNA follows: TGTGCCAGCAGTTACTCAGGAGGGCGCGGAAACACCATATATTTT. Amino acids: CASSYSGGRGNTIYF.